These 21 T cell receptor beta chains were all obtained from the same sample, sequenced in a study of regulatory T cells in long-lasting Graves disease. Regarding time point: persistent/refractory GD, antithyroid drugs over 5 years with positive TRAb. Construction of the TCR library relied on RNA isolated from PBMCs. Library construction for TCR beta used iRepertoire HTBI primers and Arm-PCR of CDR3 regions. TCRdb recomputed calls from the multiplex PCR reads with MiXCR, one row per CDR3 protein. The data contain about 340,000 distinct CDR3 sequences, roughly 21% of them singletons. The sequenced sample was peripheral blood mononuclear cells (PBMCs), obtained when the disease was refractory, from a patient treated with antithyroid drugs. All receptors come from a female donor with Graves disease.

The V and J genes are TRBV6-1 and TRBJ2-2, with D possibly being TRBD1 or TRBD2 (5 bases each). Germline CDR1 reads MNHNS; CDR2 reads SASEGT. There are 15 residues in the CDR3. Trimming cost V 9 bases and J 4 bases, with 18 bases left between them. CDR3 sequence: CARGGGVGVTGELFF. CDR3 in DNA: TGTGCCAGGGGTGGGGGAGTAGGTGTCACCGGGGAGCTGTTTTTT.

This clonotype was observed at least ten times. The chain employs TRBV28 and TRBJ2-7, with 14 bases fitting TRBD2. Germline CDR1 is MDHEN and CDR2 is SYDVKM. Trimming took 5 bases from V and 7 from J; bases not matched to a gene: 7. CDR3 size: 15 residues. The CDR3 sequence is CASSVAGLAGVEQYF. The CDR3 DNA is TGTGCCAGCAGTGTCGCGGGACTAGCGGGAGTTGAGCAGTACTTC.

This chain joins TRBV11-2 and TRBJ2-2; 7 nucleotides align to TRBD2. CDR1 is SGHAT, CDR2 FQNNGV, per germline. J gave up 4 bases and V 2 bases, and 10 bases lay outside the gene matches. The CDR3 has 17 amino acids. CDR3 DNA sequence: TGTGCCAGCAGCTTAATTCCCCCAGCGGGAAGCACCGGGGAGCTGTTTTTT. Its protein product is CASSLIPPAGSTGELFF.

The sample holds many counts of this clonotype. V gene TRBV11-3 combines with J gene TRBJ2-7; the match to TRBD1 covers 8 bases. Trimming removed 3 bases from V and 2 bases from J; junction bases left unmatched: 3. CDR1 and CDR2 from the germline V gene are SGHNT and YENEEA. CDR3 length: 14 residues. CDR3 bases: TGTGCCAGCAGCTTCGTACAGGGGGCCTACGAGCAGTACTTC. It encodes CASSFVQGAYEQYF.

Points on this clonotype: A clone one base away is much larger, so this may be a read error. The gene calls are TRBV11-1 and TRBJ2-7, with D uncertain. Trimming stripped 5 bases from V and 4 bases from J, with 15 bases between. This CDR3 has 14 amino acids. Germline V CDR1 and CDR2: SGHAT, FQDESV (reference sequence). In DNA form, the CDR3 reads TGTGCCAGCAGCCCTGGCCCCCTTGAATACGAGCAGTACTTC. Protein: CASSPGPLEYEQYF.

J is TRBJ1-1 and V is TRBV7-8; a possible D gene is TRBD1 (5 bases). V lost 5 bases and J 0 bases, leaving 10 bases between the germline ends. The CDR3 runs to 14 residues. Germline V gene data show CDR1 as SGHVS and CDR2 as FQNEAQ. This CDR3 is CASSMDTLNTEAFF. CDR3 DNA sequence: TGTGCCAGCAGCATGGACACCCTGAACACTGAAGCTTTCTTT.

The CDR3 nucleotides are TGTGCCAGTAGTATTGGACGGCAGGGGGCTCAGCCCCAGCATTTT. Protein: CASSIGRQGAQPQHF. This rearrangement joins TRBV19 to TRBJ1-5; TRBD1 matches at 8 bases. The V gene end was trimmed by 3 bases and the J gene end by 6 bases; junction bases not matched to a gene: 7. The CDR3 runs to 15 residues. CDR1 and CDR2 from the germline V gene are LNHDA and SQIVND (reference sequence).

This sequence joins TRBV20-1 and TRBJ1-4, with D maybe TRBD1 (6 bases). This CDR3 spans 14 amino acids. Germline values: CDR1 DFQATT, CDR2 SNEGSKA (reference sequence). Trimming stripped 6 bases from V and 6 bases from J, with 17 bases between. Here the CDR3 DNA reads TGCAGTGCACGGAGGACAGACCTAGATGAAAAACTGTTTTTT. This gives the protein CSARRTDLDEKLFF.

This clonotype was picked up many times. The chain is built from TRBV7-2 and TRBJ2-5; D possibly corresponds to TRBD2 (6 bases). Germline V gene lookup returns CDR1 SGHTA and CDR2 FQGNSA. V lost 5 bases to trimming and J lost 0 bases, with 10 bases between them. The CDR3 is 14 amino acids. CDR3 in amino acids: CASSATSYQETQYF. As DNA, the CDR3 is TGTGCCAGCAGCGCAACTAGCTACCAAGAGACCCAGTACTTC. Variable domain in full (rest from reference TRBV7-2 and TRBJ2-5): GAGVSQSPSNKVTEKGKDVELRCDPISGHTALYWYRQSLGQGLEFLIYFQGNSAPDKSGLPSDRFSAERTGGSVSTLTIQRTQQEDSAVYLCASSATSYQETQYFGPGTRLLVL.

This clonotype was seen ten or more times. J is TRBJ1-1 and V is TRBV28; no firm D call. Trimming stripped 6 bases from V and 1 base from J, with 9 bases between. There are 13 residues in the CDR3. Per germline, CDR1 MDHEN and CDR2 SYDVKM. CDR3: CASSLRENTEAFF. CDR3 bases: TGTGCCAGCAGCTTACGGGAGAACACTGAAGCTTTCTTT.

This clonotype turned up a few times. The chain combines TRBV7-9 with TRBJ2-7; 8 nucleotides match TRBD1. CDR1 is SEHNR and CDR2 is FQNEAQ in the germline V gene (reference sequence). Germline trimming cut 3 bases from V and 9 bases from J; bases unmatched to any gene: 7. The CDR3 consists of 13 residues. CDR3 loop: CASSFGTGAPQYF. In DNA, the CDR3 is TGTGCCAGCAGCTTCGGGACAGGCGCCCCGCAGTACTTC.

The rearrangement joins TRBV10-3 to TRBJ1-2; D may be TRBD1 (6 bases). V dropped 5 bases and J dropped 0 bases, with 13 bases sitting between them. The CDR3 contains 15 residues. Germline-derived CDR1 and CDR2 are ENHRY and SYGVKD. The CDR3 nucleotides are TGTGCCATCAGTACTCAGGGGTCCCCTAACTATGGCTACACCTTC. Protein: CAISTQGSPNYGYTF.

In this sample, this clonotype turned up many times. This chain uses TRBV7-8 with TRBJ2-7, with D tentatively TRBD1 (6 bases). The germline V gene encodes CDR1 SGHVS and CDR2 FQNEAQ. The CDR3 consists of 13 residues. Trimming cost V 6 bases and J 3 bases, with 12 bases left between them. This chain's CDR3 is CASSPGTLYEQYF. CDR3 nucleotide sequence: TGTGCCAGCAGTCCCGGGACACTCTACGAGCAGTACTTC.

Points on this clonotype: This may come from a read error, since a much larger clone is one base off. The chain joins TRBV28 to TRBJ1-3; a weak D match, TRBD1 (5 bases). The CDR3 consists of 14 residues. In germline, CDR1 is MDHEN, CDR2 SYDVKM. The CDR3, as DNA: TGTGCCAGCACCCCAGGGATCTCTGGAAACACCATACATTTT. Translated, it gives CASTPGISGNTIHF.

The genes are TRBV4-1 and TRBJ2-5, with 8 bases fitting TRBD1. The ends lost 3 bases at V and 5 bases at J; junction bases unmatched: 17. CDR3 size: 18 residues. Germline V gene lookup returns CDR1 MGHRA and CDR2 YSYEKL. This CDR3 reads CASSHDPRTGYGWETQYF. The DNA for the CDR3 is TGCGCCAGCAGCCACGACCCCAGGACAGGGTATGGCTGGGAGACCCAGTACTTC.

The gene calls are TRBV6-5 and TRBJ2-7; TRBD2 is a possible D gene (6 bases). Germline CDR1 is MNHEY and CDR2 is SVGAGI. The CDR3 has 15 residues. Between the trimmed V and J ends, which lost 4 bases and 1 base, there was a span of 14 bases. CDR3 bases: TGTGCCAGCAGTTCCCCATCGGCGGGGTCCTACGAGCAGTACTTC. Translated: CASSSPSAGSYEQYF.

This clonotype appeared many times. The chain has TRBV7-9 and TRBJ1-2, with D unresolved. V was clipped by 3 bases and J by 2 bases, with 10 bases between them. Germline V lookup: CDR1 SEHNR, CDR2 FQNEAQ (reference sequence). The CDR3 runs 14 residues. CDR3 in DNA: TGTGCCAGCAGCTTGCCAGTCCCAAACTATGGCTACACCTTC. It codes for CASSLPVPNYGYTF.

This clonotype was found a few times. A read error is possible here, since a much larger clone lies one base away. This rearrangement joins TRBV2 to TRBJ2-7, with 11 nucleotides matching TRBD2. V lost 4 bases to trimming and J lost 6 bases; unmatched junction nucleotides: 8. The germline V gene encodes CDR1 SNHLY and CDR2 FYNNEI. The CDR3 has 15 amino acids. DNA for the CDR3: TGTGCCAGCAGTGGCTCACTAGCGGGAGTAACCGAGCAGTACTTC. Its protein product is CASSGSLAGVTEQYF.

At least ten counts were recorded for this clonotype. The chain couples TRBV12-3 or TRBV12-4 to TRBJ2-6; 8 bases match TRBD1. The CDR3 has 18 amino acids. The trim removed 5 bases at V and 0 bases at J, leaving 9 bases unmatched. The CDR3, as DNA: TGTGCCAGCAGTCTGGACCGGGACAGGAGCTCTGGGGCCAACGTCCTGACTTTC. This codes for CASSLDRDRSSGANVLTF.

The chain uses TRBV28 and TRBJ2-7, with D uncertain. CDR1 is MDHEN and CDR2 is SYDVKM in the germline V gene. Trimming stripped 10 bases from V and 0 bases from J, with 19 bases between. The CDR3 is 15 amino acids. The CDR3 nucleotides are TGTGCCACCTGGAGCCCGGGCCTAAGCTCCTACGAGCAGTACTTC. Its translation is CATWSPGLSSYEQYF. Supplemented by reference TRBV28 and TRBJ2-7, the full variable domain reads DVKVTQSSRYLVKRTGEKVFLECVQDMDHENMFWYRQDPGLGLRLIYFSYDVKMKEKGDIPEGYSVSREKKERFSLILESASTNQTSMYLCATWSPGLSSYEQYFGPGTRLTVT.

For this clonotype: Being one base from a much bigger clone, this may be a read error. The CDR3 does not end in the conserved phenylalanine or tryptophan, so this is likely a read error. The rearrangement uses TRBV2 and TRBJ1-5; D is perhaps TRBD1 (5 bases). Germline V gives CDR1 SNHLY, CDR2 FYNNEI. The ends were cut back, 6 bases at V and 7 bases at J, with 10 bases in the middle. This CDR3 spans 12 amino acids. The chain's CDR3 is CASSGGEQPQHL. The CDR3 DNA sequence: TGTGCCAGCAGCGGAGGGGAGCAGCCCCAGCATCTT.